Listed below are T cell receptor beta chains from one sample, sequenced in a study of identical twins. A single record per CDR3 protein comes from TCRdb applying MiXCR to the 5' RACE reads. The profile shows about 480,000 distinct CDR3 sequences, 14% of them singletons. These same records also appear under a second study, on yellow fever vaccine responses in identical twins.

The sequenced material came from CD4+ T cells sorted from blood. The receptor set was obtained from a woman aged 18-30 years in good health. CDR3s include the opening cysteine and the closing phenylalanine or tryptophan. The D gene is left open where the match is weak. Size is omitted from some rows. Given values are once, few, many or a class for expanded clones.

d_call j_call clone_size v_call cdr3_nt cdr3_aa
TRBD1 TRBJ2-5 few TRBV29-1 TGCAGTGTAAGGCAGGGGGCAGAGACCCAGTACTTC CSVRQGAETQYF
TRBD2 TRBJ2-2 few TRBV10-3 TGTGCCATCAGTGCAAGGACTAGCGGGGGCAGGGAGCTGTTTTTT CAISARTSGGRELFF
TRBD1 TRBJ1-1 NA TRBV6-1 TGTGCCAGCAGTAATCCGGGACAGGGGACTGAAGCTTTCTTT CASSNPGQGTEAFF
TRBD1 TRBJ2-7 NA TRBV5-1 TGCGCCAGCAGCCCGACCCCGACAGGGTCCTCTCGGCAGTACTTC CASSPTPTGSSRQYF
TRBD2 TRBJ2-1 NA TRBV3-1 TGTGCCAGCAGCGGACTAGTTGGTGAGCAGTTCTTC CASSGLVGEQFF
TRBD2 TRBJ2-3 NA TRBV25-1 TGTGCCAGCAGTGTACTAGCGGGGGGTCTCACAGATACGCAGTATTTT CASSVLAGGLTDTQYF
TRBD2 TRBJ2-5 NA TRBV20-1 TGCAGTGCTACCGGACTAGCGGAGATCCAAGAGACCCAGTACTTC CSATGLAEIQETQYF
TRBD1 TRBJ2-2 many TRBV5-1 TGCGCCAGCAGCTTGACAGGGGCGAACACCGGGGAGCTGTTTTTT CASSLTGANTGELFF
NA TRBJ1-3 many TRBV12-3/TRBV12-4 TGTGCCAGCAGTCCTAAGGGGAACACCATATATTTT CASSPKGNTIYF
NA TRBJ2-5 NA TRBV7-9 TGTGCCAGCAGCGGATGGGGGACGAAAGAGACCCAGTACTTC CASSGWGTKETQYF
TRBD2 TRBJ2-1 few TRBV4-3 TGCGCCAGCAGCCCGGGACTAGTTTACAATGAGCAGTTCTTC CASSPGLVYNEQFF
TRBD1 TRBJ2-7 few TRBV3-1 TGTGCCAGCAGCCACGGGACAGGGGGGGGTGAGCAGTACTTC CASSHGTGGGEQYF
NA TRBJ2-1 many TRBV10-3 TGTGCCATCAGTGGCGCCCGGGATTCACGCAATGAGCAGTTCTTC CAISGARDSRNEQFF
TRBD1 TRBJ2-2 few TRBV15 TGTGCCACCACCGGGACAGGGGGGAACACCGGGGAGCTGTTTTTT CATTGTGGNTGELFF
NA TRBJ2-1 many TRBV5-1 TGCGCCAGCAGAGCGGACAGTCTCAGTGAGCAGTTCTTC CASRADSLSEQFF
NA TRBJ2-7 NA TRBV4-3 TGCGCCAGCAGCCAAGACCCGGCCATTGCAGGGGAGCAGTACTTC CASSQDPAIAGEQYF
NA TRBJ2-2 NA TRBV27 TGTGCCAGCAGTTTTAGGAGGGCGTTGAGCGGGGAGCTGTTTTTT CASSFRRALSGELFF
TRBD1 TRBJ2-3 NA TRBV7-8 TGTGCCAGCAGCGTTCGGGACAGGGGGGTCCGCACAGATACGCAGTATTTT CASSVRDRGVRTDTQYF
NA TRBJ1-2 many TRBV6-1 TGTGCCAGCAGTGAAAACACCCTGGACAAGGTGGCGCATGGCTACACCTTC CASSENTLDKVAHGYTF
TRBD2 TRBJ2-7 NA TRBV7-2 TGTGCCAGCAGCACCTCTAGCGGGGGGGGCTCCTACGAGCAGTACTTC CASSTSSGGGSYEQYF
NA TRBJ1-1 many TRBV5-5 TGTGCCAGCAGCTCGGGACCTGGGGACGCTGAAGCTTTCTTT CASSSGPGDAEAFF
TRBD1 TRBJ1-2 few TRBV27 TGTGCCAGCAGTTTATCAGGGACAGGGGGTTTTTCTGGCTACACCTTC CASSLSGTGGFSGYTF